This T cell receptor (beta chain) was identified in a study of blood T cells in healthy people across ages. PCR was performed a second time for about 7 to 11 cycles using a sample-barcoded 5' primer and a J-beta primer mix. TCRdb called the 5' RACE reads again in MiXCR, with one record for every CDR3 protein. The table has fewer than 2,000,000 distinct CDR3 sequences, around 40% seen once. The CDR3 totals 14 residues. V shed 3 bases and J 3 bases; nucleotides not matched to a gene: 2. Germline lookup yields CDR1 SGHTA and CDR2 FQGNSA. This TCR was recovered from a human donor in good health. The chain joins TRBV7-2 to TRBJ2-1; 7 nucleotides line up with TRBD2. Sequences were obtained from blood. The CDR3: CASSFERGYNEQFF. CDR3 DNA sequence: TGTGCCAGCAGCTTCGAGCGGGGCTACAATGAGCAGTTCTTC.